These 30 T cell receptor beta chains originate from one sample sequenced in a study of beta chain features in type 1 diabetes. Study-level findings and limits: Shorter TCRB CDR3s, moderately but significantly so, marked every one of the four CD4+ subsets in Type 1 diabetes patients.

The study reverse transcribed the entire isolated RNA, so it sequenced expressed TCRB transcripts. Some clones are missing from TCRdb's copy, which holds only in-frame ones; the method was immunoSEQ multiplex PCR. The repertoire consists of about 340,000 clones, with about 13% occurring once and the leading ten covering roughly 0.015%. The antigens for these receptors are not known. Sequenced: naive CD4+ T cells from blood. These receptors came from a woman between 18 and 30 years old with type 1 diabetes.

The sample holds a few counts of this clone. The rearrangement joins TRBV2 to TRBJ2-1; 10 bases fit TRBD2. Trimming cost V 8 bases and J 11 bases; bases outside gene matches: 9. CDR3 length equals 13 residues. The V gene's germline CDR1 is SNHLY and CDR2 FYNNEI. This CDR3 reads CASEGLSGRKQFF. The CDR3 DNA sequence: TGTGCCAGCGAGGGTCTTAGCGGGAGGAAGCAGTTCTTC.

The table lists this clone with a few counts. The V gene is TRBV7-2, the J gene TRBJ2-5, with 12 bases fitting TRBD2. The CDR3 loop spans 14 amino acids. V was clipped by 5 bases and J by 11 bases; unmatched bases: 9. The V gene's germline CDR1 is SGHTA and CDR2 FQGNSA. The CDR3, as DNA: TGTGCCAGCAGCACAAGGACTAGCGGGGTTCGGCAGTACTTC. Amino acids: CASSTRTSGVRQYF.

V usage is TRBV19 and J usage is TRBJ2-2; TRBD1 matches 7 bases. In germline, CDR1 is LNHDA, CDR2 SQIVND (reference sequence). The CDR3 contains 13 residues. Unmatched junction bases numbered 5, after V lost 6 bases and J lost 7 bases. CDR3: CASRVRQGGELFF. The CDR3 bases are TGTGCCAGTAGGGTTCGACAGGGCGGGGAGCTGTTTTTT.

The rearrangement links TRBV29-1 to TRBJ2-2; D possibly corresponds to TRBD2 (6 bases). The CDR3 runs to 14 residues. V was clipped by 4 bases and J by 0 bases, with 9 bases between them. Germline V lookup: CDR1 SQVTM, CDR2 ANQGSEA. CDR3 DNA sequence: TGCAGCGTTGGGGGACTTTCGAACACCGGGGAGCTGTTTTTT. Translating gives CSVGGLSNTGELFF.

In this sample, this clone turned up a few times. The chain carries TRBV25-1 and TRBJ2-2; a weak D match, TRBD1 (5 bases). This CDR3 spans 13 amino acids. Germline assignment: CDR1 MGHDK and CDR2 SYGVNS. V lost 6 bases, J lost 1 base, and 6 bases lay in between. In DNA form, the CDR3 reads TGTGCCAGCAGGACAGTGAACACCGGGGAGCTGTTTTTT. This sequence encodes CASRTVNTGELFF.

The chain uses TRBV7-8 and TRBJ1-5; 8 bases are shared with TRBD1. The CDR3 loop spans 12 amino acids. CDR1 and CDR2 (germline): SGHVS, FQNEAQ. Trimming took 5 bases from V and 9 from J; bases not matched to a gene: 3. This CDR3 reads CASSPGGSPQHF. DNA for the CDR3: TGTGCCAGCAGCCCAGGGGGCTCGCCCCAGCATTTT. Full variable domain (missing parts from reference TRBV7-8 and TRBJ1-5): GAGVSQSPRYKVAKRGQDVALRCDPISGHVSLFWYQQALGQGPEFLTYFQNEAQLDKSGLPSDRFFAERPEGSVSTLKIQRTQQEDSAVYLCASSPGGSPQHFGDGTRLSIL.

The chain combines TRBV21-1 with TRBJ1-5; no check of the table's D call, TRBD1, against the DNA was made. TRBV21-1 is an annotated pseudogene. The CDR3 length is 18 residues. The CDR3, as DNA: TGTGCCAGCAGCATAAAGTCGGGACACGTGAAGGATAGTCAGCCCCAGCATTTT. Its protein is CASSIKSGHVKDSQPQHF.

V and J are TRBV11-3 and TRBJ1-5; 9 bases match TRBD1. The ends lost 5 bases at V and 7 bases at J; junction bases unmatched: 6. The CDR3 is 14 amino acids. Germline loops: CDR1 SGHNT, CDR2 YENEEA. CDR3 DNA sequence: TGTGCCAGCAGCCTCGGACAGGGGACCCAGCCCCAGCATTTT. Encoded protein: CASSLGQGTQPQHF. The full variable domain, its missing parts supplied by reference TRBV11-3 and TRBJ1-5, is EAGVVQSPRYKIIEKKQPVAFWCNPISGHNTLYWYLQNLGQGPELLIRYENEEAVDDSQLPKDRFSAERLKGVDSTLKIQPAELGDSAVYLCASSLGQGTQPQHFGDGTRLSIL.

This chain links TRBV5-4 with TRBJ2-1; 12 bases are a match to TRBD2. Looked up from germline, CDR1 is SGHNT and CDR2 is YYREEE (reference sequence). The V gene end was trimmed by 4 bases and the J gene end by 9 bases; junction bases not matched to a gene: 5. The CDR3 sequence is 14 residues long. In DNA form, the CDR3 reads TGTGCCAGCAGCAAGGAGGGACTAGCGGGTGAGCAGTTCTTC. Its translation: CASSKEGLAGEQFF.

This clone was found a few times. V is TRBV29-1 and J is TRBJ2-1, with D possibly matching TRBD2 (6 bases). The CDR3 is 14 residues long. CDR1 is SQVTM and CDR2 is ANQGSEA in the germline V gene. V was pared by 1 base and J by 3 bases, with 10 bases between. The CDR3 protein is CSVEGLAIYNEQFF. The CDR3, as DNA: TGCAGCGTTGAAGGGCTAGCGATCTACAATGAGCAGTTCTTC.

CDR3 coding DNA: TGTGCCAGCTCACCGTACAGGGGGCAACCGATCACAGATACGCAGTATTTT. Protein product: CASSPYRGQPITDTQYF. This sequence joins TRBV18 and TRBJ2-3; 9 bases map to TRBD1. The V gene's germline CDR1 is KGHSH and CDR2 LQKENI. There are 17 residues in the CDR3. The V gene end was trimmed by 3 bases and the J gene end by 2 bases; junction bases not matched to a gene: 9.

DNA of the CDR3: TGTGCCTGGAGCTTGACAGGGGCGGGCGGCTACACCTTC. Protein product: CAWSLTGAGGYTF. The chain carries TRBV30 and TRBJ1-2; 8 bases are shared with TRBD1. CDR3 size: 13 residues. From germline, CDR1 is GTSNPN and CDR2 SVGIG (reference sequence). Unmatched junction bases numbered 8, after V lost 3 bases and J lost 8 bases.

V gene TRBV11-2 combines with J gene TRBJ2-5, with D perhaps matching TRBD2 (6 bases). This CDR3 has 16 residues. Per germline, CDR1 SGHAT and CDR2 FQNNGV. V shed 5 bases and J shed 4 bases, with 20 bases lying between them. The CDR3 DNA follows: TGTGCCAGCAGCCCAACGACTAGAAGGTTCTTAGAGACCCAGTACTTC. Translating gives CASSPTTRRFLETQYF. The whole variable domain, filled in from reference TRBV11-2 and TRBJ2-5, reads EAGVAQSPRYKIIEKRQSVAFWCNPISGHATLYWYQQILGQGPKLLIQFQNNGVVDDSQLPKDRFSAERLKGVDSTLKIQPAKLEDSAVYLCASSPTTRRFLETQYFGPGTRLLVL.

This clone was detected a few times. The chain combines TRBV7-2 with TRBJ2-7, with 10 bases aligning to TRBD2. The V segment lost 5 bases and the J segment 1 base; nucleotides outside the gene matches: 8. CDR3 size: 16 residues. CDR1 SGHTA and CDR2 FQGNSA come from the germline V gene. The CDR3 region is CASSRSGTSASYEQYV. For the CDR3, the DNA is TGTGCCAGCAGCCGCTCCGGGACTAGCGCATCCTACGAGCAGTACGTC.

This clone was counted between two and nine times. This chain uses TRBV6-6 with TRBJ2-3, with TRBD2 matching 9 bases. Germline values: CDR1 MNHNY, CDR2 SVGAGI (reference sequence). The V and J ends lost 5 bases and 5 bases, in that order; junction bases with no gene match: 11. The CDR3 is 16 amino acids. CDR3: CASSGGAGGVGDTQYF. Here the CDR3 DNA reads TGTGCCAGCAGTGGTGGAGCGGGGGGAGTTGGAGATACGCAGTATTTT.

This clone appeared a few times. The chain employs TRBV30 and TRBJ2-1, with TRBD1 matching over 10 bases. Looked up from germline, CDR1 is GTSNPN and CDR2 is SVGIG (reference sequence). The V gene end was trimmed by 2 bases and the J gene end by 16 bases; junction bases not matched to a gene: 8. The length of the CDR3 is 12 residues. The CDR3 DNA reads as TGTGCCTGGAGTAGGGCGGGACAGGGGAATTTCTTC. Translated: CAWSRAGQGNFF.

This chain uses TRBV4-1 with TRBJ2-4, with 14 bases that match TRBD2. The CDR3 is 19 residues long. Germline V gene sequence: CDR1 MGHRA, CDR2 YSYEKL. V was pared by 4 bases and J by 1 base, with 9 bases of the junction left unmatched. The chain's CDR3 is CASSRGLAGGDSAKNIQYF. DNA of the CDR3: TGCGCCAGCAGCCGCGGACTAGCGGGAGGCGACTCTGCCAAAAACATTCAGTACTTC.

As for this clone: Other DNA sequences in this sample translate to the same CDR3. The J gene is TRBJ2-6, the V gene TRBV11-2; tentatively, D is TRBD1 (6 bases). The CDR3 extends over 16 amino acids. Germline V gives CDR1 SGHAT, CDR2 FQNNGV. Trimming left V 1 base short and J 0 bases short, with 7 bases between. The chain's CDR3 is CASSLVGGSGANVLTF. As DNA, the CDR3 is TGTGCCAGCAGCTTAGTAGGGGGCTCTGGGGCCAACGTCCTGACTTTC.

This clone has more than one count but fewer than ten. The gene calls are TRBV10-3 and TRBJ2-5; no firm D call. Germline V gene lookup returns CDR1 ENHRY and CDR2 SYGVKD. The CDR3 has 16 residues. V was trimmed by 0 bases and J by 4 bases, leaving 15 bases between them. CDR3 in DNA: TGTGCCATCAGTGAGTCGAACCCCCTCCACGGAGAGACCCAGTACTTC. It codes for CAISESNPLHGETQYF.

This clone has a handful of counts. J is TRBJ2-5 and V is TRBV7-6; D is possibly TRBD1 (6 bases). Germline values: CDR1 SGHVS, CDR2 FNYEAQ. The V and J ends lost 0 bases and 1 base respectively, with 6 bases between them. This CDR3 contains 14 residues. The CDR3 sequence is CASSLAQGQETQYF. CDR3 bases: TGTGCCAGCAGCTTAGCACAGGGCCAAGAGACCCAGTACTTC.

The chain couples TRBV29-1 to TRBJ1-5; D unclear. The CDR3 is made up of 12 amino acids. The V end was cut by 4 bases, the J end by 2 bases, with 6 bases between. Germline CDR1 SQVTM, CDR2 ANQGSEA. CDR3 protein: CSVVVGNQPQHF. Written as DNA, the CDR3 is TGCAGCGTTGTCGTTGGCAATCAGCCCCAGCATTTT.

This clone showed up just a few times. The chain combines TRBV28 with TRBJ1-2; D unresolved. V was cut by 6 bases and J by 4 bases, with 15 bases left in between. CDR1 is MDHEN, CDR2 SYDVKM, per germline. The CDR3 extends over 14 amino acids. The CDR3 spells CASRPPAAGYGYTF. DNA of the CDR3: TGTGCCAGCAGGCCCCCAGCGGCCGGCTATGGCTACACCTTC.

This clone was detected a few times. This chain uses TRBV19 with TRBJ2-6; 7 bases are shared with TRBD1. This CDR3 has 18 residues. The V segment lost 6 bases and the J segment 0 bases; nucleotides outside the gene matches: 11. CDR1 and CDR2 from the germline V gene are LNHDA and SQIVND (reference sequence). The CDR3 is CASSYTGTAFSGANVLTF. CDR3 DNA: TGTGCCAGTAGCTATACCGGGACAGCTTTCTCTGGGGCCAACGTCCTGACTTTC.

This clone has more than one count but fewer than ten. The gene calls are TRBV5-1 and TRBJ1-2; 8 nucleotides agree with TRBD1. The CDR3 extends over 14 amino acids. CDR1 and CDR2 from the germline V gene are SGHRS and YFSETQ. V trimming: 3 bases; J trimming: 5 bases; junction bases outside the gene matches: 6. The CDR3 sequence: CASSSMDRAYGYTF. The DNA of the CDR3 is TGCGCCAGCAGCTCGATGGACAGGGCGTATGGCTACACCTTC.

The DNA for the CDR3 is TGTGCCAGCAGTCAGGGGATCGGCCAGTACTTC. The encoded protein is CASSQGIGQYF. The chain couples TRBV6-5 to TRBJ2-5; TRBD1 might be the D (6 bases). V was cut by 5 bases and J by 10 bases, with 11 bases left in between. The length of the CDR3 is 11 residues. In germline, CDR1 is MNHEY, CDR2 SVGAGI.

This clone turned up a few times. This rearrangement joins TRBV30 to TRBJ2-3, with a weak D call TRBD1 (6 bases). CDR1 is GTSNPN, CDR2 SVGIG, per germline (reference sequence). The length of the CDR3 is 16 residues. The ends were cut back, 3 bases at V and 2 bases at J, with 18 bases in the middle. The CDR3 reads CAWSSQGLSFTDTQYF. Written as DNA, the CDR3 is TGTGCCTGGAGCTCACAGGGTCTAAGTTTCACAGATACGCAGTATTTT.

This rearrangement joins TRBV2 to TRBJ2-1, with a possible D match to TRBD1 (6 bases). This CDR3 contains 12 residues. V was clipped by 6 bases and J by 11 bases, with 14 bases between them. Germline lookup yields CDR1 SNHLY and CDR2 FYNNEI. CDR3 protein: CASRPPQGKQFF. The CDR3, as DNA: TGTGCCAGCAGACCCCCCCAGGGGAAGCAGTTCTTC.

The V and J genes are TRBV30 and TRBJ2-1; 15 positions match TRBD2. This CDR3 region has 19 residues. The J segment lost 3 bases and the V segment lost 3 bases, leaving 12 bases of the junction unmatched. Germline lookup yields CDR1 GTSNPN and CDR2 SVGIG (reference sequence). Here the CDR3 DNA reads TGTGCCTGGAGGCCCCCGGGACTAGCGGGAGGAATAGACTACAATGAGCAGTTCTTC. It yields the protein CAWRPPGLAGGIDYNEQFF.

This clone was picked up a small number of times. The sample has other DNA sequences that encode this CDR3 too. The gene calls are TRBV18 and TRBJ1-5; maybe TRBD1 (6 bases). The CDR3 is 13 amino acids. V was shortened by 4 bases and J by 2 bases, with 6 bases between the two germline ends. Germline V gene data show CDR1 as KGHSH and CDR2 as LQKENI. The CDR3 loop is CASSRQGNQPQHF. The DNA for the CDR3 is TGTGCCAGCTCACGACAGGGCAATCAGCCCCAGCATTTT.

A few counts support this clone. V usage is TRBV19 and J usage is TRBJ2-1; weak D call: TRBD2 (6 bases). V lost 3 bases and J lost 4, with 13 bases in between. The CDR3 is 15 amino acids. Per germline, CDR1 LNHDA and CDR2 SQIVND (reference sequence). The CDR3 protein is CASSIIQGGYNEQFF. For the CDR3, the DNA is TGTGCCAGTAGTATTATTCAGGGAGGATACAATGAGCAGTTCTTC.